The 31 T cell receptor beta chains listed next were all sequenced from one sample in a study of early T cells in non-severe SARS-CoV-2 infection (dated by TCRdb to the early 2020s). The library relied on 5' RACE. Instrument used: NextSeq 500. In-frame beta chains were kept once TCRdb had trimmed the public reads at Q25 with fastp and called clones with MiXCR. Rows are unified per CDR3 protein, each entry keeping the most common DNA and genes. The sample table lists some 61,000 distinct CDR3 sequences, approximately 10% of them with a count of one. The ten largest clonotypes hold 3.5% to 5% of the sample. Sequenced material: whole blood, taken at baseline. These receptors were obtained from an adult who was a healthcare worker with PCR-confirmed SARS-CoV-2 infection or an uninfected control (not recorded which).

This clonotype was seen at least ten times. CDR3 region: CASSPSGAIDTQYF. CDR3 sequence (DNA): TGCGCCAGCAGCCCCTCAGGGGCCATAGATACGCAGTATTTT. The rearrangement uses TRBV5-1 and TRBJ2-3; D possibly corresponds to TRBD1 (6 bases). Trimming shortened V by 4 bases and J by 5 bases, and 14 bases separated the two germline ends. The CDR3 has 14 residues. In germline, CDR1 is SGHRS, CDR2 YFSETQ.

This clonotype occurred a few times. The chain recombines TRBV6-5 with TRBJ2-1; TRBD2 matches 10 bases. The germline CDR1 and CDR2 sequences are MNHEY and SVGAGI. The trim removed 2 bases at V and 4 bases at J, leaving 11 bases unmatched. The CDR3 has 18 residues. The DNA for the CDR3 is TGTGCCAGCAGTTACGCCTCTAGCGGGAGACGCTATTACAATGAGCAGTTCTTC. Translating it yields CASSYASSGRRYYNEQFF.

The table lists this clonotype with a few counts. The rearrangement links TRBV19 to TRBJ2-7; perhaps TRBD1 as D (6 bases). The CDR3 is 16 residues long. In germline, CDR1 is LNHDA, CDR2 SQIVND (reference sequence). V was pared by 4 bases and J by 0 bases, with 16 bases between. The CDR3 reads CASSNPSGTSSYEQYF. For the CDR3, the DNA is TGTGCCAGTAGTAACCCGTCCGGGACATCCTCCTACGAGCAGTACTTC.

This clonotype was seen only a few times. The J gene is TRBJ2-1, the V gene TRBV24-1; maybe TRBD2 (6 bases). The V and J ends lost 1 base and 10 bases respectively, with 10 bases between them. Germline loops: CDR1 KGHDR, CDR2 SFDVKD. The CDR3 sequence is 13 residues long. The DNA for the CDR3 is TGTGCCACCAGTGATTTTTCTGGACTAGAGCAGTTCTTC. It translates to CATSDFSGLEQFF.

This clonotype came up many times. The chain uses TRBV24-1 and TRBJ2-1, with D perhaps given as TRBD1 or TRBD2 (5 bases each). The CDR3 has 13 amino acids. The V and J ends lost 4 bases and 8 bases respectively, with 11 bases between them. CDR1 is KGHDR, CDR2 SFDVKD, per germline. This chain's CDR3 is CATSDGARDEQFF. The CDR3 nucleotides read TGTGCCACCAGTGACGGGGCCCGGGATGAGCAGTTCTTC.

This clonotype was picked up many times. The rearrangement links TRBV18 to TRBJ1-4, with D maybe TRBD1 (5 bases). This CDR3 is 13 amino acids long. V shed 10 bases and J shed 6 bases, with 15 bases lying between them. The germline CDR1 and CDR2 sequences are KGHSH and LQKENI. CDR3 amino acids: CATRGLHHEKLFF. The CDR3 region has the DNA TGTGCCACCCGGGGCCTCCACCATGAAAAACTGTTTTTT.

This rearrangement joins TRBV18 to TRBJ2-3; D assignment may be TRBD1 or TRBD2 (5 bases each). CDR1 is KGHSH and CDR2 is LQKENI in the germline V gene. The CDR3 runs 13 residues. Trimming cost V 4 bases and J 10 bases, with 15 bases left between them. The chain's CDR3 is CASSQQEARAQYF. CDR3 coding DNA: TGTGCCAGCTCACAACAGGAGGCCCGGGCGCAGTATTTT.

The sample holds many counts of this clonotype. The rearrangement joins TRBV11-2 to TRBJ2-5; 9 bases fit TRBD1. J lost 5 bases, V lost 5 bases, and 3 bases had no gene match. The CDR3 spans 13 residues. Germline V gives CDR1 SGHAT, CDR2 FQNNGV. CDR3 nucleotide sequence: TGTGCCAGCAGCCAGGACAGGGGTGAGACCCAGTACTTC. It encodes CASSQDRGETQYF.

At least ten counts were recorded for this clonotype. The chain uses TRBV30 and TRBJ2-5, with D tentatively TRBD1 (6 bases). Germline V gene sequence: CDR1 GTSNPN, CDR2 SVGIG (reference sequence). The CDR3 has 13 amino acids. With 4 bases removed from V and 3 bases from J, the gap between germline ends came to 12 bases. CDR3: CAWNGNREETQYF. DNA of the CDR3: TGTGCCTGGAATGGGAACAGGGAAGAGACCCAGTACTTC.

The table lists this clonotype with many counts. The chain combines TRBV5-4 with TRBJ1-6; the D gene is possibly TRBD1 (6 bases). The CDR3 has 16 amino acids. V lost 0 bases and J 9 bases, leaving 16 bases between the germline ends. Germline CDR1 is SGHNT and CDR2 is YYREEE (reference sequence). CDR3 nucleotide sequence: TGTGCCAGCAGCTTGGGGTCCGGGGGCGCGGGTTCACCCCTCCACTTT. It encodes CASSLGSGGAGSPLHF.

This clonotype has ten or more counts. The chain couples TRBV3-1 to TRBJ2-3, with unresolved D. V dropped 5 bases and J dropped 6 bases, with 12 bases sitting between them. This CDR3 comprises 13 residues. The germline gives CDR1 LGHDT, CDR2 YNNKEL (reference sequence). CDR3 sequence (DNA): TGTGCCAGCAGCGACCGACCCCGGGATACGCAGTATTTT. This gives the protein CASSDRPRDTQYF.

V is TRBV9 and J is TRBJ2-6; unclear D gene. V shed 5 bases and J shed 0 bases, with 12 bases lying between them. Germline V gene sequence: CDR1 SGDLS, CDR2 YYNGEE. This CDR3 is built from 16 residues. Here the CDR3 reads CASSRDFRSGANVLTF. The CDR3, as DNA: TGTGCCAGCAGTCGAGACTTCCGCTCTGGGGCCAACGTCCTGACTTTC.

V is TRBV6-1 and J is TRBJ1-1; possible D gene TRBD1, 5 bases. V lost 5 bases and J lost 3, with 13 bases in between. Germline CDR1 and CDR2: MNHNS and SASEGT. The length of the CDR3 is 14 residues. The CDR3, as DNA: TGTGCCAGCAGTTATCCCGACAGATACACTGAAGCTTTCTTT. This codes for CASSYPDRYTEAFF.

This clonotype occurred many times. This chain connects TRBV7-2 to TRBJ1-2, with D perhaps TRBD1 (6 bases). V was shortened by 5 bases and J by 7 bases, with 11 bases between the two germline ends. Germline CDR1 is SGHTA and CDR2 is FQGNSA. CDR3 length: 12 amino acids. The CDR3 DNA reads TGTGCCAGCAGCATACAGGGCGGTGGCTACACCTTC. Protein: CASSIQGGGYTF.

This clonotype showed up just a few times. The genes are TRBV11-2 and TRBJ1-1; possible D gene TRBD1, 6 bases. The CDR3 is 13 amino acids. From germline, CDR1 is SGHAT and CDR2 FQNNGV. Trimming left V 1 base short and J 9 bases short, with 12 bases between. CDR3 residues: CASSLVLQGQAFF. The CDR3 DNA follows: TGTGCCAGCAGCTTAGTCCTTCAGGGGCAAGCTTTCTTT.

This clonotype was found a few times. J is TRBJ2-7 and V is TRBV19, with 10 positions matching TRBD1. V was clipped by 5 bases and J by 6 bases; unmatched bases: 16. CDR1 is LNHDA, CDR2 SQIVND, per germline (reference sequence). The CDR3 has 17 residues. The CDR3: CASSEHRDRGIIREQYF. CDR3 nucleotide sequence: TGTGCCAGTAGTGAACACCGGGACAGGGGTATCATTCGCGAGCAGTACTTC.

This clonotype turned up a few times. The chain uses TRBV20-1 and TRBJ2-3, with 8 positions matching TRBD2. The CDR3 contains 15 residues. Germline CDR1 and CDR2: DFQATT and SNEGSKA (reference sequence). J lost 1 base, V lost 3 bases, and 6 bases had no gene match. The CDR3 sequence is CSASSAGGGTDTQYF. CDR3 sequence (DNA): TGCAGTGCTAGTTCTGCGGGAGGAGGCACAGATACGCAGTATTTT.

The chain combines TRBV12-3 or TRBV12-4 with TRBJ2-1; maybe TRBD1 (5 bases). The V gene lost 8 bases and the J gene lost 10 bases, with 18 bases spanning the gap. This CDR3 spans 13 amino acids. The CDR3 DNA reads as TGTGCCAGCGATCAGGGTGTGGGCGGAGAGCAGTTCTTC. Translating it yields CASDQGVGGEQFF.

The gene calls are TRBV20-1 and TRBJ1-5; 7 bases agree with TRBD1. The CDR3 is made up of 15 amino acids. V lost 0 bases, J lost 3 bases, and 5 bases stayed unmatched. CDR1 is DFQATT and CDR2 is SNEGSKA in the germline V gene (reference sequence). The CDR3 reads CSARDPQGNNQPQHF. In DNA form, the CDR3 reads TGCAGTGCTAGAGATCCACAGGGGAACAATCAGCCCCAGCATTTT.

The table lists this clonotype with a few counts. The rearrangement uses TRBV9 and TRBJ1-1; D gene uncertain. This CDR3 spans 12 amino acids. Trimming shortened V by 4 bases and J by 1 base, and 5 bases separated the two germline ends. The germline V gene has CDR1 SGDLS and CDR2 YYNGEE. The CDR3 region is CASSLGNTEAFF. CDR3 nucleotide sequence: TGTGCCAGCAGCTTAGGGAACACTGAAGCTTTCTTT.

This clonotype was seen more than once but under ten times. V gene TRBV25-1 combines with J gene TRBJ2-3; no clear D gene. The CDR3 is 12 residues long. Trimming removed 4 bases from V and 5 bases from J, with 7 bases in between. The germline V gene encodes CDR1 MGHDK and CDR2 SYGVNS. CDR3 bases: TGTGCCAGCAGTGGATGGGAAGATACGCAGTATTTT. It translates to CASSGWEDTQYF.

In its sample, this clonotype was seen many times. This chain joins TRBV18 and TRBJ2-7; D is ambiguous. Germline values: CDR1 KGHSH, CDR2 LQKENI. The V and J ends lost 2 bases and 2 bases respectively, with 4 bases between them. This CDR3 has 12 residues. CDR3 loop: CASSPVAYEQYF. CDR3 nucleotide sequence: TGTGCCAGCTCACCAGTAGCCTACGAGCAGTACTTC. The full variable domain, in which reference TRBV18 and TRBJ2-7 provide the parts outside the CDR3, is NAGVMQNPRHLVRRRGQEARLRCSPMKGHSHVYWYRQLPEEGLKFMVYLQKENIIDESGMPKERFSAEFPKEGPSILRIQQVVRGDSAAYFCASSPVAYEQYFGPGTRLTVT.

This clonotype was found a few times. The chain's CDR3 is CSARDGREVPEQFF. CDR3 bases: TGCAGTGCTAGAGATGGGCGGGAGGTCCCGGAGCAGTTCTTC. V usage is TRBV20-1 and J usage is TRBJ2-1, with 8 bases matching TRBD2. The CDR3 loop spans 14 amino acids. V lost 0 bases to trimming and J lost 10 bases; unmatched junction nucleotides: 8. The germline V gene encodes CDR1 DFQATT and CDR2 SNEGSKA (reference sequence).

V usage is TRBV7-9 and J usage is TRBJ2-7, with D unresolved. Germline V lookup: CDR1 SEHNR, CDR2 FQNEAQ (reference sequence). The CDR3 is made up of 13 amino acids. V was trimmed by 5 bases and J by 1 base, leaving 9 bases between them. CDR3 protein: CASSGGRSYEQYF. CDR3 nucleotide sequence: TGTGCCAGCAGCGGCGGAAGATCCTACGAGCAGTACTTC.

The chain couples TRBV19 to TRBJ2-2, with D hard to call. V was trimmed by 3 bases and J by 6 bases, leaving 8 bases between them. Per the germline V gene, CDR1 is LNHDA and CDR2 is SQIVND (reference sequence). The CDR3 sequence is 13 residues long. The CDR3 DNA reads TGTGCCAGTAGTATCGGTGGCCCCGGGGAGCTGTTTTTT. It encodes CASSIGGPGELFF.

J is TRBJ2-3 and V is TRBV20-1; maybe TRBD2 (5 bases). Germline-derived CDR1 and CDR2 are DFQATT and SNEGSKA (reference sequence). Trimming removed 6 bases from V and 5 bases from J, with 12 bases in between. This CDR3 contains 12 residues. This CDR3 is CSAKTIRDTQYF. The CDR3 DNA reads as TGCAGTGCGAAGACTATCAGAGATACGCAGTATTTT.

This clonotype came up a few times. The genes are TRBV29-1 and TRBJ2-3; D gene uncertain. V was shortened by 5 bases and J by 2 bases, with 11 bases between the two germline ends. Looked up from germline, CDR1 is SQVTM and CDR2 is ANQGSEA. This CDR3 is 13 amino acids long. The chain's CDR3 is CSVHHRLTDTQYF. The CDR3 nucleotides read TGCAGCGTTCACCATAGGCTCACAGATACGCAGTATTTT.

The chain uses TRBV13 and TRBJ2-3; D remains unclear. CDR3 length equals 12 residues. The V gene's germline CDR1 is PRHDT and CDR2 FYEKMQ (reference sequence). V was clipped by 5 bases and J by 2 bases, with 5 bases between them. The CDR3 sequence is CASSQLTDTQYF. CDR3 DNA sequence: TGTGCCAGCAGCCAACTCACAGATACGCAGTATTTT.

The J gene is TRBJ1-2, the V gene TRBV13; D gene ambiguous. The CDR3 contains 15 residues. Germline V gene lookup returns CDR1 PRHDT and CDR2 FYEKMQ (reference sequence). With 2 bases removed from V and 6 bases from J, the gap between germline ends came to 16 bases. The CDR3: CASSLQRAVPHGYTF. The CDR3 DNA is TGTGCCAGCAGCTTACAAAGGGCAGTTCCCCATGGCTACACCTTC.

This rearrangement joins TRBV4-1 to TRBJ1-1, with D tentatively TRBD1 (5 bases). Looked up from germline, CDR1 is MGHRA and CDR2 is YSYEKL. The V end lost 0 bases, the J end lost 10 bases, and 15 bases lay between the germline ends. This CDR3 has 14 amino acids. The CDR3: CASSQDSGDRRAFF. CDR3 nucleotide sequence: TGCGCCAGCAGCCAAGATTCGGGGGACCGAAGAGCTTTCTTT.

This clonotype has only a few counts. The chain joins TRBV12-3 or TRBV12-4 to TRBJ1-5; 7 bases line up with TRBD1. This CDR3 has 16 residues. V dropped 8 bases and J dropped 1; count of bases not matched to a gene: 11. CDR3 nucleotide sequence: TGTGCCAGCGCAGGGGGGGCCTTCGGGAGCAATCAGCCCCAGCATTTT. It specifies CASAGGAFGSNQPQHF.